This is a list of T cell receptor beta chains from one sample in a study of cytomegalovirus exposure and HLA in healthy donors. The repertoire was sequenced with immunoSEQ multiplex PCR; TCRdb's copy has only in-frame clones and lacks some. The sample has roughly 180,000 clones; around 80% are singletons. Sequenced: PBMCs. The receptors come from a man aged 18 to 30 in good health and CMV-seronegative. Both conserved end residues are part of each CDR3. A D gene is named only where the DNA matches it firmly.

V | length | D | CDR3
TRBV9 | 15 | TRBD2 | CASSVGLAEKETQYF
TRBV9 | 15 | . | CASSVGGSSGNTIYF
TRBV10-3 | 16 | . | CAISDSRGLDGYGYTF
TRBV2 | 15 | . | CASSPDRTNNQPQHF
TRBV5-4 | 14 | . | CASSFPGLRETQYF
TRBV4-2 | 15 | TRBD1 | CASSHPDRASYEQYF
TRBV14 | 20 | TRBD2 | CASSFRGKLAGGPSYNEQFF
TRBV6-6 | 15 | . | CASSYQGRTGNTIYF
TRBV5-1 | 17 | . | CASSLAGSGSGANVLTF
TRBV6-1 | 12 | . | CASNHVPGSPYF
TRBV7-2 | 13 | . | CASSFASSDTQYF
TRBV10-3 | 14 | TRBD1 | CAISESGTGNEQFF
TRBV23-1 | 14 | . | CASSQSATSYEQYF
TRBV2 | 14 | TRBD1 | CASVDSPQGGELFF
TRBV7-8 | 14 | TRBD1 | CASSMDRGLYEQYF
TRBV27 | 15 | TRBD1 | CASSSIDRVDYGYTF
TRBV7-3 | 16 | TRBD1 | CASSLTGTGDIYGYTF
TRBV7-2 | 15 | TRBD2 | CASSIRTSASYEQYF
TRBV28 | 15 | . | CASSLWQGGNDGYTF
TRBV5-6 | 17 | TRBD1 | CASSLGVGWTGANEQYF
TRBV7-2 | 15 | TRBD1 | CASSSTGVSGNTIYF
TRBV6-5 | 13 | TRBD1 | CASSSVRGNEQYF
TRBV7-9 | 16 | . | CSSSLNTGVLTGELFF
TRBV10-3 | 14 | TRBD1 | CAISTGQGPDTQYF
TRBV27 | 9 | . | CASGDEQFF
TRBV19 | 15 | TRBD1 | CASSSRPRGNSPLHF
TRBV4-3 | 13 | . | CASSTGRGGEAFF
TRBV28 | 17 | . | CASTPAGTRDSYNEQFF
TRBV4-1 | 17 | . | CASSQMDSSSLDTEAFF
TRBV27 | 14 | . | CASSLSPTGTEQYF
TRBV9 | 16 | . | CASSPAGSLFNEKLFF
TRBV10-3 | 14 | . | CAIRPGFSTDTQYF
TRBV29-1 | 12 | . | CSGGANRYEQYF
TRBV6-4 | 17 | TRBD2 | CASSDDGPPSGGGTQYF
TRBV19 | 15 | . | CASTKARGVGSPLHF
TRBV7-6 | 17 | TRBD1 | CASSLVTGKDSNQPQHF
TRBV27 | 14 | . | CASSWGQSSYEQCF
TRBV7-7 | 15 | . | CASSLRGGDWDEQFF
TRBV4-1 | 16 | TRBD2 | CASSQDPAGGQSEQFF
TRBV4-3 | 15 | TRBD1 | CASSQDPGQGYEQYF
TRBV5-1 | 12 | TRBD2 | CASSGGVETQYF
TRBV7-2 | 14 | TRBD1 | CASSLSQGVYGYTF
TRBV5-4 | 16 | TRBD2 | CASSLGTSGGQETQYF
TRBV9 | 14 | TRBD1 | CASSVGTVNQPQHF
TRBV5-3 | 16 | . | CARRRRQGHSTDTQYF
TRBV6-1 | 13 | . | CASSDTGFYGYTF
TRBV5-5 | 17 | . | CASSLSVGGGRADTQYF